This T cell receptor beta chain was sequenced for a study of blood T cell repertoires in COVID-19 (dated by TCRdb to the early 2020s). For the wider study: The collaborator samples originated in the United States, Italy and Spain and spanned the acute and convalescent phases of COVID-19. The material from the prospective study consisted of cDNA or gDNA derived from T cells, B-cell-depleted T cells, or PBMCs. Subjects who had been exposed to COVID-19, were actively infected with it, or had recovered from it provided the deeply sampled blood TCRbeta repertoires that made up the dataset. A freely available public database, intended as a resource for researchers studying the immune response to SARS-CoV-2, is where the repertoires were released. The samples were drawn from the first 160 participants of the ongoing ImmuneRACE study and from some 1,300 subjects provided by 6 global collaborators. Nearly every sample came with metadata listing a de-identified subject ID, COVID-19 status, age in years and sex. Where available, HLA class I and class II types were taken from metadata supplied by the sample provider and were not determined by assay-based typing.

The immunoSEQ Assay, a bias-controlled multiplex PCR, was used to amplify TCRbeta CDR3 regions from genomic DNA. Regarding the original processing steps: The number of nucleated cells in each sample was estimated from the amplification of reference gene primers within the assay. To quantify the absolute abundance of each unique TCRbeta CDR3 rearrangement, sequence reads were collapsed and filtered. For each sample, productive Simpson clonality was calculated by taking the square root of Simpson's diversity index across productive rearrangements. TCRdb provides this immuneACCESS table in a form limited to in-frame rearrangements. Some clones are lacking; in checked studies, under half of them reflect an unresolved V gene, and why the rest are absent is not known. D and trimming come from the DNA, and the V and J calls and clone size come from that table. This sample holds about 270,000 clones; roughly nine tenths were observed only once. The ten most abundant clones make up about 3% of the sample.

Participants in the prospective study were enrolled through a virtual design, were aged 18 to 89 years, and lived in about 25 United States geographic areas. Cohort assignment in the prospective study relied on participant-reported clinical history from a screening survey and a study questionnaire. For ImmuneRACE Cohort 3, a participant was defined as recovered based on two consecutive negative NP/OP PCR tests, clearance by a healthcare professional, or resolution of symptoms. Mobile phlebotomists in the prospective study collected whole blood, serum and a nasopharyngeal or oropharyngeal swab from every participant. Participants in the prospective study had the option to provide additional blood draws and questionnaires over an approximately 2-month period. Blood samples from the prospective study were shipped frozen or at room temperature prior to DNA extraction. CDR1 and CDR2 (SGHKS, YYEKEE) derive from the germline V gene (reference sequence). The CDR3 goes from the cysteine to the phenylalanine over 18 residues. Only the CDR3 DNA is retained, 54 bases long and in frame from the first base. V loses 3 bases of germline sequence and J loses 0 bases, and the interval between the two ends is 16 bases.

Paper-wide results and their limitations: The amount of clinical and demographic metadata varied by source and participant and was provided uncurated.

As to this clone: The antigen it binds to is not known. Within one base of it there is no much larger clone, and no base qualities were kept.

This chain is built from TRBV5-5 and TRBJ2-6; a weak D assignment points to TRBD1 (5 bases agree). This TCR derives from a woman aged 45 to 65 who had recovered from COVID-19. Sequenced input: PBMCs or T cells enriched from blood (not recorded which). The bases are TGTGCCAGCAGCTCCCTGACAGTCTTACTCTCTGGGGCCAACGTCCTGACTTTC. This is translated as CASSSLTVLLSGANVLTF.